Shown below are 8 T cell receptor beta chains from a single sample sequenced in a study of identical twins. A single record per CDR3 protein comes from TCRdb applying MiXCR to the 5' RACE reads. The table includes about 530,000 distinct CDR3 sequences, around 15% detected once. These data were also filed under a second study, of yellow fever vaccine responses in identical twins.

The specimen sequenced was CD4+ T cells sorted from blood. The receptors shown here come from a woman under 30 in good health.

This chain joins TRBV2 and TRBJ2-3; the D is unclear. Germline CDR1 reads SNHLY; CDR2 reads FYNNEI. The CDR3 is 12 residues long. V shed 6 bases and J shed 2 bases, with 6 bases lying between them. The CDR3 sequence: CASRQNTDTQYF. In DNA, the CDR3 is TGTGCCAGCAGGCAGAACACAGATACGCAGTATTTT.

V gene TRBV5-1 combines with J gene TRBJ2-5, with 7 bases lining up with TRBD1. V was pared by 0 bases and J by 4 bases, with 6 bases of the junction left unmatched. Germline V lookup: CDR1 SGHRS, CDR2 YFSETQ. The CDR3 loop spans 15 amino acids. DNA for the CDR3: TGCGCCAGCAGCTTGGTCGGGACAGTGGGAGAGACCCAGTACTTC. It is translated as CASSLVGTVGETQYF.

This clonotype was seen ten or more times. The chain has TRBV5-1 and TRBJ2-6; no firm D call. Trimming stripped 0 bases from V and 2 bases from J, with 6 bases between. CDR1 and CDR2 from the germline V gene are SGHRS and YFSETQ. The CDR3 has 15 amino acids. CDR3 loop: CASSLVGAGANVLTF. The CDR3 region has the DNA TGCGCCAGCAGCTTGGTGGGTGCTGGGGCCAACGTCCTGACTTTC.

This clonotype was observed a few times. The chain carries TRBV9 and TRBJ2-1, with D hard to call. This CDR3 spans 17 amino acids. The V gene lost 4 bases and the J gene lost 0 bases, with 17 bases spanning the gap. CDR1 SGDLS and CDR2 YYNGEE come from the germline V gene. The CDR3 sequence: CASSPKMGDRSYNEQFF. In DNA, the CDR3 is TGTGCCAGCAGCCCCAAAATGGGCGACCGCTCCTACAATGAGCAGTTCTTC.

This clonotype was seen many times. The CDR3 region is CASSLYSYTGELFF. Written as DNA, the CDR3 is TGTGCCAGCAGCTTATACAGTTACACCGGGGAGCTGTTTTTT. V and J are TRBV7-2 and TRBJ2-2; D not certain. Trimming took 2 bases from V and 3 from J, leaving 7 bases between them. The CDR3 runs 14 residues. The V gene's germline CDR1 is SGHTA and CDR2 FQGNSA. The full variable domain, with the rest looked up from reference TRBV7-2 and TRBJ2-2, is GAGVSQSPSNKVTEKGKDVELRCDPISGHTALYWYRQSLGQGLEFLIYFQGNSAPDKSGLPSDRFSAERTGGSVSTLTIQRTQQEDSAVYLCASSLYSYTGELFFGEGSRLTVL.

The chain uses TRBV25-1 and TRBJ2-3, with TRBD1 matching over 9 bases. CDR3 length: 18 amino acids. Trimming took 0 bases from V and 2 from J; bases not matched to a gene: 9. The germline V gene encodes CDR1 MGHDK and CDR2 SYGVNS. CDR3 sequence: CASSEYFPGQGYTDTQYF. In nucleotides, the CDR3 is TGTGCCAGCAGTGAATATTTCCCGGGACAGGGCTACACAGATACGCAGTATTTT.

The chain couples TRBV20-1 to TRBJ2-1; 9 nucleotides line up with TRBD2. Germline assignment: CDR1 DFQATT and CDR2 SNEGSKA (reference sequence). The V segment lost 1 base and the J segment 4 bases; nucleotides outside the gene matches: 5. The CDR3 is 15 amino acids. Written as DNA, the CDR3 is TGCAGTGCTAGAGGCCCCAGCGGGGGGTACAATGAGCAGTTCTTC. Translating gives CSARGPSGGYNEQFF.

In its sample, this clonotype was seen a few times. The rearrangement uses TRBV2 and TRBJ2-5; D uncertain. CDR1 SNHLY and CDR2 FYNNEI come from the germline V gene. The CDR3 consists of 14 residues. V dropped 11 bases and J dropped 0 bases, with 16 bases sitting between them. The CDR3 region is CACGRDSYQETQYF. For the CDR3, the DNA is TGTGCCTGCGGACGAGATTCGTACCAAGAGACCCAGTACTTC.